The 22 T cell receptor beta chains reported below all come from one sample, sequenced in a study of T cells in Graves' hyperthyroidism and ophthalmopathy. The CDR3 regions of TCR beta were amplified from RNA transcripts. The HTBI primer set was used in a first-round RT-PCR of the TCR CDR3. In TCRdb, the multiplex PCR reads were re-called with MiXCR into one record per CDR3 protein. The profile shows about 400,000 distinct CDR3 sequences, 11% to 15% of them singletons. The specimen sequenced was blood. The receptors come from a man over 45 with Graves' ophthalmopathy.

This clonotype was recorded at least ten times. This chain connects TRBV6-1 to TRBJ2-7; 7 bases agree with TRBD1. CDR3 length: 14 amino acids. The J segment lost 4 bases and the V segment lost 6 bases, leaving 9 bases of the junction unmatched. Germline CDR1 reads MNHNS; CDR2 reads SASEGT. CDR3 coding DNA: TGTGCCAGCAGCCTCCGGGACAGAGGGTACGAGCAGTACTTC. Residues: CASSLRDRGYEQYF.

This clonotype was seen only a few times. This rearrangement joins TRBV6-1 to TRBJ1-5; D is uncertain. Germline CDR1 is MNHNS and CDR2 is SASEGT. The V end lost 5 bases, the J end lost 2 bases, and 10 bases lay between the germline ends. CDR3 length: 14 residues. The CDR3 here is CASSTQLGNQPQHF. CDR3 bases: TGTGCCAGCAGTACCCAGCTGGGCAATCAGCCCCAGCATTTT.

This clonotype occurred a few times. This chain uses TRBV6-1 with TRBJ1-1; no firm D call. This CDR3 contains 11 residues. Deletions cut 10 bases from V and 1 base from J, with 7 bases between. The germline CDR1 and CDR2 sequences are MNHNS and SASEGT. The CDR3 DNA is TGTGCCACCCTAAGGAACACTGAAGCTTTCTTT. Protein: CATLRNTEAFF.

This clonotype was observed many times. The chain recombines TRBV7-3 with TRBJ2-1; tentative D call: TRBD2 (6 bases). V was pared by 0 bases and J by 12 bases, with 15 bases between. Germline CDR1 SGHTA, CDR2 FQGTGA. The CDR3 runs to 14 residues. CDR3 DNA: TGTGCCAGCAGCTTAACGACTAGAAGAGTTGCGCAGTTCTTC. Its protein is CASSLTTRRVAQFF.

As for this clonotype: This clone may be a read error of a much larger clone one base away. This chain uses TRBV9 with TRBJ2-1; the match to TRBD2 covers 8 bases. Germline CDR1 is SGDLS and CDR2 is YYNGEE. The CDR3 consists of 14 residues. CDR3: CARSASGSWNEQFF. The CDR3 coding sequence is TGTGCCAGAAGCGCGAGCGGGAGTTGGAATGAGCAGTTCTTC.

This clonotype was picked up many times. The chain links TRBV12-3 or TRBV12-4 to TRBJ2-7; 8 nucleotides match TRBD1. V shed 4 bases, J shed 0 bases, and the junction held 2 bases outside the gene matches. This CDR3 region has 14 residues. CDR3 in amino acids: CASSWDRSSYEQYF. CDR3 sequence (DNA): TGTGCCAGCAGTTGGGACAGGAGCTCCTACGAGCAGTACTTC.

As regards this clonotype: A read error may explain this, as a much larger clone is one base away. The gene calls are TRBV6-5 and TRBJ2-1, with TRBD1 matching 7 bases. The CDR3 is 15 amino acids. CDR1 and CDR2 from the germline V gene are MNHEY and SVGAGI. V was clipped by 0 bases and J by 2 bases; unmatched bases: 1. CDR3 bases: TGTGCCAGCAGTTACTCCGGGACAGCCTACAATGAGCAGTTCTTC. It codes for CASSYSGTAYNEQFF.

J is TRBJ2-4 and V is TRBV12-3 or TRBV12-4; D is perhaps TRBD1 or TRBD2 (5 bases each). This CDR3 has 16 amino acids. V was cut by 1 base and J by 2 bases, with 12 bases left in between. The CDR3 here is CASSLDPGATKNIQYF. CDR3 sequence (DNA): TGTGCCAGCAGTTTAGACCCCGGGGCGACCAAAAACATTCAGTACTTC.

This clonotype showed up many times. V gene TRBV5-1 combines with J gene TRBJ1-4; D not certain. Germline V gene lookup returns CDR1 SGHRS and CDR2 YFSETQ. With 3 bases removed from V and 8 bases from J, the gap between germline ends came to 20 bases. The CDR3 consists of 16 residues. CDR3 amino acids: CASSSEGWHEGEKLFF. DNA of the CDR3: TGCGCCAGCAGCTCAGAGGGATGGCACGAGGGCGAAAAACTGTTTTTT. Complete variable domain (other parts from reference TRBV5-1 and TRBJ1-4): KAGVTQTPRYLIKTRGQQVTLSCSPISGHRSVSWYQQTPGQGLQFLFEYFSETQRNKGNFPGRFSGRQFSNSRSEMNVSTLELGDSALYLCASSSEGWHEGEKLFFGSGTQLSVL.

This clonotype was detected only a few times. The chain has TRBV30 and TRBJ1-1, with no clear D. V shed 1 base and J shed 11 bases, with 14 bases lying between them. The CDR3 sequence is 12 residues long. Germline values: CDR1 GTSNPN, CDR2 SVGIG (reference sequence). The CDR3 DNA follows: TGTGCCTGGAGTGGAGACTTGGGAAGGGCTTTCTTT. Its translation is CAWSGDLGRAFF.

This clonotype was seen repeatedly, ten times or more. The gene calls are TRBV11-2 and TRBJ1-1; no firm D call. With 1 base removed from V and 6 bases from J, the gap between germline ends came to 12 bases. From germline, CDR1 is SGHAT and CDR2 FQNNGV. The CDR3 runs to 14 residues. The chain's CDR3 is CASSLGGSRAEAFF. The CDR3, as DNA: TGTGCCAGCAGCTTAGGGGGATCAAGGGCTGAAGCTTTCTTT.

This clonotype was counted ten times or more. V and J are TRBV2 and TRBJ1-1; perhaps TRBD1 as D (5 bases). V lost 5 bases, J lost 1 base, and 8 bases lay in between. The CDR3 has 13 residues. The germline V gene encodes CDR1 SNHLY and CDR2 FYNNEI. CDR3 residues: CASSRDPNTEAFF. The CDR3 DNA reads as TGTGCCAGCAGTAGGGACCCGAACACTGAAGCTTTCTTT.

This clonotype was found many times. Germline is not matched at one junction end, which may reflect a read error. This chain connects TRBV14 to TRBJ2-5; D call uncertain. The CDR3 covers 11 residues. The germline V gene encodes CDR1 SGHDN and CDR2 FVKESK. CDR3 region: CATPSWETQYF. In DNA, the CDR3 is TGCGCCACTCCGAGCTGGGAGACCCAGTACTTC.

This clonotype was counted many times. The chain couples TRBV9 to TRBJ2-3; D tentatively reads TRBD1 or TRBD2 (6 bases each). CDR1 is SGDLS, CDR2 YYNGEE, per germline. V was clipped by 4 bases and J by 0 bases, with 15 bases between them. This CDR3 has 16 amino acids. The CDR3 sequence is CASSPGAYPSTDTQYF. CDR3 in DNA: TGTGCCAGCAGCCCGGGGGCGTACCCTAGCACAGATACGCAGTATTTT.

The CDR3 reads CASNQDRTDTDTQYF. CDR3 bases: TGTGCCAGCAACCAAGACAGGACAGACACAGATACGCAGTATTTT. The genes are TRBV7-6 and TRBJ2-3, with D possibly matching TRBD1 (6 bases). Trimming pared 7 bases from V and 2 bases from J, leaving 16 bases between. CDR3 length equals 15 residues. Germline loops: CDR1 SGHVS, CDR2 FNYEAQ.

The rearrangement links TRBV7-9 to TRBJ1-1; unclear D gene. This CDR3 contains 13 residues. V was shortened by 5 bases and J by 0 bases, with 7 bases between the two germline ends. Germline lookup yields CDR1 SEHNR and CDR2 FQNEAQ (reference sequence). The CDR3 DNA follows: TGTGCCAGCAGCAACAGTCTGAACACTGAAGCTTTCTTT. Amino acids: CASSNSLNTEAFF.

This clonotype came up many times. This chain uses TRBV10-3 with TRBJ2-1; TRBD2 aligns across 8 bases. Germline CDR1 is ENHRY and CDR2 is SYGVKD. V was clipped by 4 bases and J by 5 bases; unmatched bases: 7. This CDR3 is built from 15 residues. CDR3 nucleotides: TGTGCCATCAGTGCTAGTACTAGCGGCGACAATGAGCAGTTCTTC. It translates to CAISASTSGDNEQFF.

This clonotype was counted ten times or more. The chain recombines TRBV6-1 with TRBJ2-7; TRBD2 matches 10 bases. The CDR3 covers 16 residues. With V trimmed by 4 bases and J by 8 bases, 14 bases remained unmatched. Looked up from germline, CDR1 is MNHNS and CDR2 is SASEGT. CDR3: CASSVVLAGDRGKQYF. CDR3 nucleotides: TGTGCCAGCAGTGTCGTCCTAGCGGGAGATCGGGGGAAGCAGTACTTC.

This clonotype was counted at least ten times. V gene TRBV6-1 combines with J gene TRBJ2-7, with 9 bases matching TRBD2. V lost 8 bases and J lost 3; bases outside the gene matches: 5. The CDR3 spans 13 residues. Per the germline V gene, CDR1 is MNHNS and CDR2 is SASEGT. CDR3: CASDPSGNYEQYF. The CDR3 DNA is TGTGCCAGCGACCCTAGCGGGAACTACGAGCAGTACTTC.

This clonotype was seen repeatedly, ten times or more. The chain employs TRBV27 and TRBJ2-7, with 9 positions matching TRBD2. Trimming cost V 5 bases and J 0 bases; bases outside gene matches: 8. There are 16 residues in the CDR3. CDR1 is MNHEY and CDR2 is SMNVEV in the germline V gene (reference sequence). CDR3 nucleotide sequence: TGTGCCAGCAGTAGCACCATTAGCGGGAGCTCCTACGAGCAGTACTTC. Translated: CASSSTISGSSYEQYF.

As to this clonotype: With a much larger clone just one base away, this may be a read error. The chain has TRBV20-1 and TRBJ2-3, with D possibly being TRBD2 (5 bases). Germline CDR1 DFQATT, CDR2 SNEGSKA (reference sequence). The CDR3 has 14 residues. Written as DNA, the CDR3 is TGCAGTGCTGGAGGACTTACGGTCGCAGATATGCAGTATTTT. Translated: CSAGGLTVADMQYF.

At least ten counts were recorded for this clonotype. V and J are TRBV20-1 and TRBJ2-5; 14 bases agree with TRBD2. V lost 5 bases to trimming and J lost 5 bases; unmatched junction nucleotides: 22. CDR3 length equals 20 residues. Germline CDR1 is DFQATT and CDR2 is SNEGSKA (reference sequence). CDR3: CSAQHSGLAGVAPFTETQYF. In nucleotides, the CDR3 is TGCAGTGCTCAACACTCGGGACTAGCGGGGGTTGCCCCCTTCACGGAGACCCAGTACTTC.